Presented here are 16 T cell receptor beta chains from one specimen sequenced in a study of blood T cell repertoires in COVID-19. TCRdb keeps only in-frame clones here, not all; method: immunoSEQ multiplex PCR. The table lists roughly 280,000 clones, just under 90% of them singletons. Sequenced material: PBMCs or T cells enriched from blood (not recorded which). The receptors were sampled from a woman in her sixties who had recovered from COVID-19.

A single count supports this clone. The gene calls are TRBV6-2 or TRBV6-3 and TRBJ2-3; the match to TRBD2 covers 10 bases. CDR3 length: 16 amino acids. Germline V gene sequence: CDR1 MNHEY, CDR2 SVGEGT. V dropped 7 bases and J dropped 0; count of bases not matched to a gene: 7. CDR3 residues: CASTPLAGESTDTQYF. The CDR3 DNA follows: TGTGCCAGCACCCCTCTAGCGGGGGAGAGCACAGATACGCAGTATTTT.

The CDR3 spells CASSLAQGKPQHF. CDR3 in DNA: TGTGCCAGCAGCTTAGCCCAGGGCAAGCCCCAGCATTTT. The chain links TRBV11-2 to TRBJ1-5; D may be TRBD1 (5 bases). The CDR3 totals 13 residues. From germline, CDR1 is SGHAT and CDR2 FQNNGV. V was pared by 1 base and J by 8 bases, with 9 bases between. The complete variable domain, with remaining parts taken from reference TRBV11-2 and TRBJ1-5, reads EAGVAQSPRYKIIEKRQSVAFWCNPISGHATLYWYQQILGQGPKLLIQFQNNGVVDDSQLPKDRFSAERLKGVDSTLKIQPAKLEDSAVYLCASSLAQGKPQHFGDGTRLSIL.

This rearrangement joins TRBV3-1 (or the pseudogene TRBV3-2) to TRBJ1-6; D call uncertain. Germline-derived CDR1 and CDR2 are LGHDT and YNNKEL (reference sequence). The CDR3 extends over 15 amino acids. Between the trimmed V and J ends, which lost 1 base and 10 bases, there was a span of 14 bases. For the CDR3, the DNA is TGTGCCAGCAGCCAAGTCACTGGGTTCGGGTCACCCCTCCACTTT. Amino acids: CASSQVTGFGSPLHF.

The chain combines TRBV3-1 (or the pseudogene TRBV3-2) with TRBJ2-7; D is perhaps TRBD1 (5 bases). V was clipped by 2 bases and J by 7 bases, with 9 bases between them. This CDR3 has 12 amino acids. CDR1 is LGHDT, CDR2 YNNKEL, per germline (reference sequence). DNA of the CDR3: TGTGCCAGCAGCCAACCACCAGGGGAGCAGTACTTC. It encodes CASSQPPGEQYF.

This rearrangement joins TRBV19 to TRBJ2-2; D possibly corresponds to TRBD1 (6 bases). The CDR3 totals 14 residues. Germline CDR1 reads LNHDA; CDR2 reads SQIVND (reference sequence). Trimming left V 7 bases short and J 0 bases short, with 9 bases between. The CDR3 reads CASKSGANTGELFF. CDR3 nucleotide sequence: TGTGCCAGTAAATCAGGGGCGAACACCGGGGAGCTGTTTTTT. The whole variable domain, remainder taken from reference TRBV19 and TRBJ2-2, is DGGITQSPKYLFRKEGQNVTLSCEQNLNHDAMYWYRQDPGQGLRLIYYSQIVNDFQKGDIAEGYSVSREKKESFPLTVTSAQKNPTAFYLCASKSGANTGELFFGEGSRLTVL.

This chain links TRBV3-1 (or the pseudogene TRBV3-2) with TRBJ1-1; D not certain. The CDR3 extends over 15 amino acids. The V gene lost 3 bases and the J gene lost 6 bases, with 17 bases spanning the gap. CDR1 is LGHDT, CDR2 YNNKEL, per germline (reference sequence). This CDR3 reads CASSQTTYPGAEAFF. In nucleotides, the CDR3 is TGTGCCAGCAGCCAGACGACATACCCCGGCGCTGAAGCTTTCTTT.

This chain links TRBV9 with TRBJ1-1; D not resolved. CDR1 is SGDLS, CDR2 YYNGEE, per germline. V was shortened by 4 bases and J by 5 bases, with 9 bases between the two germline ends. CDR3 length: 12 residues. The CDR3 reads CASSPRGTEAFF. The CDR3 bases are TGTGCCAGCAGCCCCAGAGGTACTGAAGCTTTCTTT. Looking up the rest from reference TRBV9 and TRBJ1-1 gives the full variable domain: DSGVTQTPKHLITATGQRVTLRCSPRSGDLSVYWYQQSLDQGLQFLIQYYNGEERAKGNILERFSAQQFPDLHSELNLSSLELGDSALYFCASSPRGTEAFFGQGTRLTVV.

The rearrangement links TRBV28 to TRBJ2-7; 9 bases fit TRBD1. The CDR3 consists of 14 residues. Losses at the gene ends were 7 bases for V and 4 bases for J; bases not matched to a gene: 8. Germline CDR1 MDHEN, CDR2 SYDVKM. The CDR3 sequence is CASTRPDRGYEQYF. The CDR3 region has the DNA TGTGCCAGCACCAGACCGGACAGGGGTTACGAGCAGTACTTC. Full variable domain (rest looked up from reference TRBV28 and TRBJ2-7): DVKVTQSSRYLVKRTGEKVFLECVQDMDHENMFWYRQDPGLGLRLIYFSYDVKMKEKGDIPEGYSVSREKKERFSLILESASTNQTSMYLCASTRPDRGYEQYFGPGTRLTVT.

The chain carries TRBV15 and TRBJ1-2, with TRBD1 matching over 9 bases. Germline V gene data show CDR1 as LNHNV and CDR2 as YYDKDF (reference sequence). Losses at the gene ends were 1 base for V and 2 bases for J; bases not matched to a gene: 2. This CDR3 spans 15 amino acids. DNA for the CDR3: TGTGCCACCAGCAGAGTTGACAGGGGGAACTATGGCTACACCTTC. Its protein is CATSRVDRGNYGYTF.

J is TRBJ2-1 and V is TRBV4-2, with D possibly TRBD2 on 7 matching bases. The CDR3 length is 15 residues. The ends were cut back, 4 bases at V and 4 bases at J, with 14 bases in the middle. Per germline, CDR1 LGHNA and CDR2 YNFKEQ. Written as DNA, the CDR3 is TGTGCCAGCAGCCTAACGGGGGGCCAGTACAATGAGCAGTTCTTC. Its protein product is CASSLTGGQYNEQFF.

This chain uses TRBV6-1 with TRBJ1-4; 7 bases are a match to TRBD1. The trim removed 2 bases at V and 10 bases at J, leaving 16 bases unmatched. The CDR3 has 17 amino acids. The V gene's germline CDR1 is MNHNS and CDR2 SASEGT. The CDR3 protein is CASSEWTGPFRVGKLFF. The DNA for the CDR3 is TGTGCCAGCAGTGAATGGACAGGTCCCTTTCGCGTCGGAAAACTGTTTTTT.

This rearrangement joins TRBV7-9 to TRBJ2-1; 8 positions agree with TRBD2. The germline gives CDR1 SEHNR, CDR2 FQNEAQ (reference sequence). The CDR3 loop spans 17 amino acids. J was trimmed by 2 bases and V by 1 base; bases with no gene match: 7. This chain's CDR3 is CASSLDPPGGAYNEQFF. CDR3 DNA sequence: TGTGCCAGCAGCTTAGACCCCCCGGGGGGGGCCTACAATGAGCAGTTCTTC.

The rearrangement joins TRBV21-1 to TRBJ1-1; the D segment call TRBD1 is taken from the table without a DNA check. TRBV21-1 is shown as a pseudogene. This CDR3 is built from 14 residues. The CDR3 region is CASTTGPTNTEAFF. The DNA of the CDR3 is TGTGCCAGTACAACAGGGCCTACGAACACTGAAGCTTTCTTT.

This clone was counted many times. The genes are TRBV20-1 and TRBJ2-2, with TRBD1 matching 8 bases. With V trimmed by 3 bases and J by 4 bases, 7 bases remained unmatched. Germline V gene data show CDR1 as DFQATT and CDR2 as SNEGSKA (reference sequence). This CDR3 spans 15 amino acids. Written as DNA, the CDR3 is TGCAGTGCTAGTTCTCAGGGGGCGCGCACCGGGGAGCTGTTTTTT. Amino acid sequence: CSASSQGARTGELFF.

This chain joins TRBV6-5 and TRBJ1-4; D is ambiguous. Germline CDR1 MNHEY, CDR2 SVGAGI. V was trimmed by 4 bases and J by 7 bases, leaving 16 bases between them. The CDR3 has 15 residues. The CDR3 loop is CASSSRRLDGEKLFF. In DNA, the CDR3 is TGTGCCAGCAGTTCCCGACGACTCGATGGTGAAAAACTGTTTTTT.

The chain combines TRBV6-5 with TRBJ2-7, with 9 bases fitting TRBD1. Per the germline V gene, CDR1 is MNHEY and CDR2 is SVGAGI. Losses at the gene ends were 7 bases for V and 6 bases for J; bases not matched to a gene: 13. The CDR3 has 15 residues. CDR3 bases: TGTGCCAGCAATCCAAGGAACAGGGGGCGATTCGAGCAGTACTTC. Translating it yields CASNPRNRGRFEQYF.